Sequencing of this T cell receptor beta chain was carried out in a study of T cell clusters in autoimmune cytopenias (dated by TCRdb to between 2017 and 2020). Context from the whole study: The median TRB sequencing depth was 50,000 to 60,000 reads per sample, and the median number of distinct TRB clonotypes was approximately 2,000 per sample. Peripheral blood TRB and IGH repertoires were sequenced in autoimmune cytopenia patients at active disease and during treatment follow-up, alongside healthy, CLL and autoimmune hepatitis controls. The study was designed to test whether a disease-specific immune repertoire signature usable as a blood-based biomarker is carried by autoimmune cytopenia patients.

The germline V gene yields MNHNS for CDR1 and SASEGT for CDR2. The CDR3 starts with the cysteine, ends with the phenylalanine, and has 17 residues. No DNA has been recorded. This clonotype is medium-sized (0.01 to 0.1%) by frequency; its count is not recorded. Its target antigen remains unknown. TRB rearrangements were amplified by multiplex PCR using a touch-down protocol with TRB-A and TRB-B primer pools mixed in one tube. Illumina adapters and sample indices were added to the amplicons through two consecutive PCR reactions using Phusion HS II polymerase. The amplicons were gel-purified using the NucleoSpin Gel and PCR Clean-up kit, after which quantification was performed by Qubit and quality was checked on an Agilent 2100 Bioanalyzer. Sequencing of the libraries was performed on an Illumina MiSeq with 600-cycle, single-indexed, paired-end runs. Turning to the authors' computational methods: Alignment and assembly of TRB reads were performed with MiXCR version 2.1.12 and the default MiXCR reference library. A clone was defined by each unique CDR3 nucleotide sequence, and analysis was restricted to productive sequences with at least two reads. Alpha-parameterized diversity profiles (alpha 0 to 5), including the Shannon (alpha 1) and Simpson (alpha 2) indices, were computed with an R script to assess repertoire diversity. The tcR package was used to compute combinatorial TRB VJ usage, and cohorts were compared on this usage by principal component analysis with ade4. Using GLIPH, TCRbeta CDR3s were clustered on pairs of cohorts matched for age and read depth, and a Wilcoxon test was used to compare cluster frequencies. TCRdb reprocessed the reads and assigns one entry to each CDR3 protein sequence, leaving out DNA. These V and J calls originate from TCRdb's pipeline instead of the authors' own analysis. The record for this sample contains some 7,700 distinct CDR3 sequences. The ten largest clones capture roughly 3.2% of the sample.

Each sample's TRB amplification started from about 250 ng of peripheral blood genomic DNA, which corresponds to approximately 36,000 genome equivalents. Study-level results and caveats: The T cell clusters were defined only in silico, and the functional role of the clusters was left to be validated experimentally. TRB repertoire shifts, with less even repertoires in secondary cytopenia and CLL, mostly reflected lymphoma bias rather than autoimmunity. In the comparison of secondary cytopenia with CLL, the cluster-lack signature was not observed, apparently because the dominant lymphoma-associated repertoire masked the signature. Healthy donors had almost three times as many exclusive TRB clusters as active autoimmune hepatitis patients, a finding consistent with an autoimmunity-wide signature. GLIPH suggested that primary autoimmune cytopenia patients lacked physiological T cell clusters: 55 or so clusters were exclusive to healthy donors versus 17 exclusive to patients.

The rearranged segments are TRBV6-1 and TRBJ2-2; TCRdb calls TRBD1, which cannot be checked without DNA. The source is a human donor with an autoimmune cytopenia or autoimmune hepatitis (not recorded which). The sequenced sample consisted of peripheral blood. The encoded CDR3 is CASSLGTALSFSGELFF.